This T cell receptor (beta chain) stems from a study of control samples from healthy donors and cancer patients (dated by TCRdb to the early 2020s). The CDR3 covers 15 residues, taking in both the cysteine and the phenylalanine. Only CDR3 DNA is held: 45 bases, read in frame from base 1. The germline V gene yields SGHRS for CDR1 and YFSETQ for CDR2. V is shortened by 2 bases, J by 1 base, and the region joining them spans 12 bases. Of note for this clone: Its antigen has not been determined. Nothing much larger sits one base from this clone, and base qualities are not available.

Libraries were prepared through the immunoSEQ multiplex PCR assay. TCRdb obtained this table from immuneACCESS and retained in-frame rearrangements with V and J assigned. These tables miss some clones; where compared with another copy, unresolved V genes account for less than half of the shortfall, and the remainder is unexplained. The sample profile shows 160,000 or so clones; 93% of them were found once. The ten largest clones add up to 2.4% of the sample. The receptor was isolated from a middle-aged man in good health. The sample consisted of blood. The V and J genes are TRBV5-1 and TRBJ1-2; the D segment could be TRBD1, given 5 matching bases. The CDR3 reads CASSLAVTDNYGYTF. The DNA reads as follows: TGCGCCAGCAGCTTAGCCGTGACAGATAACTATGGCTACACCTTC.